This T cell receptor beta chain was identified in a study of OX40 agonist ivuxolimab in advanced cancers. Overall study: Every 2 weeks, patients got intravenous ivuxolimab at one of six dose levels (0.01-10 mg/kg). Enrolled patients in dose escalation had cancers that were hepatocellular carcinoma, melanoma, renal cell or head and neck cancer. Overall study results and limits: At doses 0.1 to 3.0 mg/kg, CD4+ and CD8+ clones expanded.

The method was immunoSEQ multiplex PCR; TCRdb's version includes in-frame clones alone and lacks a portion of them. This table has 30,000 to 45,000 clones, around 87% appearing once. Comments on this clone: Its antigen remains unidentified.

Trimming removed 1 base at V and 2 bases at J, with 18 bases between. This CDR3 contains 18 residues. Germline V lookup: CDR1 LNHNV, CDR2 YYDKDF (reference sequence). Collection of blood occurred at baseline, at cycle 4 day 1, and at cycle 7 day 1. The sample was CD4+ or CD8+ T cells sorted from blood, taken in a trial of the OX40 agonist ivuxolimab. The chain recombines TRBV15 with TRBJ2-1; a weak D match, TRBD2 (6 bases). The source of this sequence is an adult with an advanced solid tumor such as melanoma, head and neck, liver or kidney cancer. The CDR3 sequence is CATSRGPTWERAYNEQFF. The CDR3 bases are TGTGCCACCAGCAGAGGCCCGACGTGGGAGCGGGCCTACAATGAGCAGTTCTTC.